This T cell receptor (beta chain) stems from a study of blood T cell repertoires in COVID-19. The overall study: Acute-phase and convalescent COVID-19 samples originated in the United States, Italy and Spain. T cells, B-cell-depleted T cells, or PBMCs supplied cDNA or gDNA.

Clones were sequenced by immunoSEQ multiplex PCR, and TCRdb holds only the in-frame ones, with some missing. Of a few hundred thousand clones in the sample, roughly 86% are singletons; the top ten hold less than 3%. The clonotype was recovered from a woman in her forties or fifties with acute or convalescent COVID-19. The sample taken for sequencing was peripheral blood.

The DNA for the CDR3 is TGTGCCACCAGCAGAGATCCAGGGCCCGCCCTTTATGGCTACACCTTC. It yields the protein CATSRDPGPALYGYTF. The V and J genes are TRBV15 and TRBJ1-2; TRBD1 might be the D (5 bases). Germline assignment: CDR1 LNHNV and CDR2 YYDKDF (reference sequence). The V and J ends lost 0 bases and 5 bases respectively, with 16 bases between them. The CDR3 totals 16 residues.